This T cell receptor (beta chain) was captured by sequencing in a study of blood T cell repertoires in COVID-19. About the study: The United States, Italy and Spain were the sources of the acute and convalescent COVID-19 samples. PBMCs, B-cell-depleted T cells, or T cells provided the cDNA or gDNA that made up the material.

Authors' processing steps: Amplifying reference gene primers gave estimates of nucleated cell counts. Generated by immunoSEQ multiplex PCR, the TCRdb table keeps only in-frame clones and is missing some. That table furnishes V, J and clone size, whereas the DNA furnished D and trimming. The sample shows 150,000 to 200,000 clones, under 90% of them seen only once. While infection was still active, Seattle patients were enrolled and then followed longitudinally. After removal of 0 bases from V and 6 bases from J, the junction contained 6 bases not matched to a gene. CDR1 SGHRS and CDR2 YFSETQ come from the germline V gene. The length of the CDR3 is 15 residues.

The material sequenced was peripheral blood. The sequence was obtained from a woman aged 70 to 79 with COVID-19, enrolled during active disease. The V call is TRBV5-1, the J call TRBJ1-2; 9 nucleotides line up with TRBD1. The CDR3 nucleotides are TGCGCCAGCAGCTTGGGACTTACAGGGGGCGATGGCTACACCTTC. This encodes CASSLGLTGGDGYTF.